This TCR beta chain was recovered during a study of neurological immune-mediated disorders. Study outcomes and limitations: When repertoires were grouped phylogenetically, those of 18 of 34 multiple sclerosis patients fell into one related-CDR3 cluster, a possible signature. None of the CDR3 amino acid sequences of expanded clones were shared across subjects, and this suggested private repertoires in all groups. It was HTLV-1-associated myelopathy that showed the most TCR clonal expansion, while multiple sclerosis showed the least, falling below healthy controls.

The CDR3 is 15 amino acids. Germline lookup yields CDR1 MDHEN and CDR2 SYDVKM. V dropped 2 bases and J dropped 8; count of bases not matched to a gene: 10. TCRdb fed the 5' RACE reads into MiXCR, producing one record per CDR3 protein. This table has roughly 100,000 distinct CDR3 sequences, around 3.6% appearing once. This clonotype appeared many times. The antigen is unknown. Stored at -80 C, 2 million PBMCs were the source of the unsorted libraries. This clonotype originated in a woman in her forties or fifties with multiple sclerosis. The V and J genes are TRBV28 and TRBJ1-2; 8 nucleotides match TRBD1. What was sequenced was PBMCs. For the CDR3, the DNA is TGTGCCAGCAGTTTAAGTCGGTGGACAGGGCAGGGCTACACCTTC. It codes for CASSLSRWTGQGYTF.